The next 22 T cell receptor beta chains were all read from a single sample in a study of T-cell memory formation after mild COVID-19. TCRdb fed the 5' RACE reads into MiXCR, producing one record per CDR3 protein. The sample shows under 300,000 distinct CDR3 sequences, roughly 15% of them seen only once. The sample taken for sequencing was PBMCs or a T cell subset sorted from them (not recorded which). The receptors come from a man aged 18 to 30 who had mild COVID-19 (a few samples of this study predate the infection). Cell type and time point are not known.

V and J are TRBV12-3 or TRBV12-4 and TRBJ2-1; 11 bases match TRBD2. V lost 7 bases, J lost 7 bases, and 9 bases stayed unmatched. The CDR3 covers 15 residues. The CDR3, as DNA: TGTGCCAGCACCCTCTTTAGCGGGGGGGCGAATGAGCAGTTCTTC. As protein: CASTLFSGGANEQFF.

The rearrangement links TRBV7-2 to TRBJ2-1, with D tentatively TRBD2 (5 bases). The CDR3 totals 12 residues. Germline CDR1 SGHTA, CDR2 FQGNSA. Deletions cut 3 bases from V and 10 bases from J, with 10 bases between. CDR3 sequence (DNA): TGTGCCAGCAGCTTCCGGGGTCCGGAGCAGTTCTTC. This sequence encodes CASSFRGPEQFF.

J is TRBJ1-1 and V is TRBV5-5, with D unresolved. The V end lost 0 bases, the J end lost 4 bases, and 13 bases lay between the germline ends. CDR1 and CDR2 from the germline V gene are SGHKS and YYEKEE (reference sequence). The CDR3 is 15 residues long. CDR3 coding DNA: TGTGCCAGCAGCTTGGATGCCTCTTTTGTCACTGAAGCTTTCTTT. It is translated as CASSLDASFVTEAFF.

This clonotype was counted at least ten times. Relative to the germline gene, one junction end is altered; a read error may explain this. The chain couples TRBV9 to TRBJ2-3; tentative D call: TRBD2 (6 bases). Germline V gives CDR1 SGDLS, CDR2 YYNGEE. This CDR3 spans 16 amino acids. The CDR3 spells CASTSLGRGRTYTQYF. DNA for the CDR3: TGTGCCAGCACCTCTTTGGGGCGGGGCCGCACATATACGCAGTATTTT.

The V and J genes are TRBV7-9 and TRBJ1-4; D is unresolved. Trimming took 3 bases from V and 6 from J, leaving 14 bases between them. This CDR3 has 15 residues. Per the germline V gene, CDR1 is SEHNR and CDR2 is FQNEAQ (reference sequence). CDR3 in DNA: TGTGCCAGCAGCTTCCTCGTTGGAGGCGATGAAAAACTGTTTTTT. It specifies CASSFLVGGDEKLFF.

This clonotype has only a few counts. The chain combines TRBV12-3 or TRBV12-4 with TRBJ1-1; TRBD1 is a possible D gene (5 bases). This CDR3 is built from 14 residues. Trimming removed 2 bases from V and 0 bases from J, with 7 bases in between. CDR3 amino acids: CASSLSRVNTEAFF. The CDR3 DNA reads as TGTGCCAGCAGTTTAAGCAGGGTGAACACTGAAGCTTTCTTT.

The chain carries TRBV5-1 and TRBJ2-7; TRBD2 agrees at 8 bases. Germline CDR1 is SGHRS and CDR2 is YFSETQ. The junction had 5 bases not matched to a gene; V was cut back by 0 bases and J by 0 bases. CDR3 length: 16 residues. This CDR3 reads CASSLAERGHSYEQYF. The CDR3 bases are TGCGCCAGCAGCTTGGCCGAGCGGGGGCACTCCTACGAGCAGTACTTC.

This clonotype was seen many times. The junction departs from the called germline gene at one end, perhaps through a read error. J is TRBJ2-7 and V is TRBV6-2 or TRBV6-3; no firm D call. The CDR3 spans 11 residues. Per the germline V gene, CDR1 is MNHEY and CDR2 is SVGEGT. CDR3 in amino acids: CASSDSYEQYF. The CDR3 DNA reads TGTGCCAGCAGTGACTCCTACGAGCAGTACTTC.

Only a few counts were recorded for this clonotype. The chain is built from TRBV5-1 and TRBJ1-2, with D perhaps matching TRBD1 (6 bases). The V end lost 4 bases, the J end lost 3 bases, and 16 bases lay between the germline ends. The CDR3 runs to 15 residues. Germline V gives CDR1 SGHRS, CDR2 YFSETQ. This CDR3 reads CASSPLQGSYYGYTF. The CDR3 DNA is TGCGCCAGCAGCCCCCTGCAGGGGTCCTACTATGGCTACACCTTC.

This clonotype showed up just a few times. The genes are TRBV7-9 and TRBJ2-3, with 7 positions matching TRBD1. The CDR3 runs to 20 residues. V trimming: 1 base; J trimming: 2 bases; junction bases outside the gene matches: 18. Germline-derived CDR1 and CDR2 are SEHNR and FQNEAQ (reference sequence). This chain's CDR3 is CASSLGAGGSWSGSTDTQYF. CDR3 nucleotides: TGTGCCAGCAGCTTAGGGGCAGGGGGATCGTGGTCCGGCTCCACAGATACGCAGTATTTT.

This clonotype was picked up a small number of times. The V gene is TRBV7-9, the J gene TRBJ1-3; no clear D gene. The CDR3 contains 12 residues. V was pared by 5 bases and J by 4 bases, with 6 bases between. The germline gives CDR1 SEHNR, CDR2 FQNEAQ (reference sequence). CDR3 sequence reads: CASSHGGNTIYF. The CDR3 nucleotides are TGTGCCAGCAGCCATGGAGGAAACACCATATATTTT.

Ten or more counts support this clonotype. The chain couples TRBV4-3 to TRBJ1-2, with a weak D call TRBD1 (5 bases). This CDR3 comprises 15 residues. Germline values: CDR1 LGHNA, CDR2 YSLEER. Between the trimmed V and J ends, which lost 0 bases and 8 bases, there was a span of 16 bases. The CDR3 nucleotides read TGCGCCAGCAGCCAAGATGAAGGCAGGGTGGGAGGCTACACCTTC. Translating it yields CASSQDEGRVGGYTF.

The chain employs TRBV9 and TRBJ2-5; 8 bases are a match to TRBD2. V lost 4 bases to trimming and J lost 2 bases; unmatched junction nucleotides: 10. CDR1 SGDLS and CDR2 YYNGEE come from the germline V gene. This CDR3 is 16 amino acids long. The CDR3 spells CASSPPDERGQETQYF. Written as DNA, the CDR3 is TGTGCCAGCAGCCCCCCTGATGAGCGGGGGCAAGAGACCCAGTACTTC.

This clonotype has more than one count but fewer than ten. The chain carries TRBV20-1 and TRBJ1-2; no definite D call. In germline, CDR1 is DFQATT, CDR2 SNEGSKA (reference sequence). Trimming stripped 1 base from V and 4 bases from J, with 10 bases between. CDR3 length: 13 amino acids. CDR3 region: CSARVSGFYGYTF. The CDR3 DNA sequence: TGCAGTGCTAGAGTCTCGGGGTTCTATGGCTACACCTTC.

This clonotype occurred a few times. This chain connects TRBV9 to TRBJ1-1; 9 positions agree with TRBD1. Unmatched junction bases numbered 1, after V lost 0 bases and J lost 4 bases. CDR3 size: 14 residues. Germline CDR1 is SGDLS and CDR2 is YYNGEE. The DNA of the CDR3 is TGTGCCAGCAGCGTAGCGACAGGGGGCACTGAAGCTTTCTTT. It codes for CASSVATGGTEAFF.

The V and J genes are TRBV5-4 and TRBJ2-7; TRBD2 matches 10 bases. Germline lookup yields CDR1 SGHNT and CDR2 YYREEE (reference sequence). This CDR3 has 14 amino acids. Trimming took 4 bases from V and 4 from J; bases not matched to a gene: 5. The CDR3, as DNA: TGTGCCAGCAGCATAGCGGGGGGCGGATACGAGCAGTACGTC. This encodes CASSIAGGGYEQYV.

The chain carries TRBV6-5 and TRBJ2-7; unclear D gene. The CDR3 runs 13 residues. CDR1 is MNHEY and CDR2 is SVGAGI in the germline V gene. V lost 0 bases to trimming and J lost 1 base, with 4 bases between them. CDR3 protein: CASSYSDSYEQYF. The CDR3 coding sequence is TGTGCCAGCAGTTACTCGGATTCCTACGAGCAGTACTTC.

This clonotype occurred a few times. V usage is TRBV6-2 or TRBV6-3 and J usage is TRBJ2-2, with D perhaps matching TRBD1 (6 bases). V was shortened by 5 bases and J by 4 bases, with 14 bases between the two germline ends. CDR3 length: 15 amino acids. In germline, CDR1 is MNHEY, CDR2 SVGEGT. This chain's CDR3 is CASSIQGAVTGELFF. The CDR3 coding sequence is TGTGCCAGCAGTATACAGGGCGCCGTCACCGGGGAGCTGTTTTTT.

This clonotype was found a few times. This chain connects TRBV4-1 to TRBJ2-2; 9 bases are shared with TRBD2. The CDR3 runs 18 residues. Trimming cost V 4 bases and J 0 bases; bases outside gene matches: 9. The V gene's germline CDR1 is MGHRA and CDR2 YSYEKL. This chain's CDR3 is CASSRVSGGPPNTGELFF. DNA of the CDR3: TGCGCCAGCAGCCGAGTGAGCGGGGGGCCACCGAACACCGGGGAGCTGTTTTTT.

The chain couples TRBV7-6 to TRBJ2-2; D may match TRBD1 or TRBD2 (6 bases each). CDR1 is SGHVS, CDR2 FNYEAQ, per germline. The CDR3 has 16 residues. V lost 2 bases and J lost 5, with 15 bases in between. The CDR3 loop is CASSLYGRGGTGELFF. CDR3 DNA: TGTGCCAGCAGCTTATACGGCAGGGGAGGTACCGGGGAGCTGTTTTTT.

This clonotype was counted at least ten times. The V gene is TRBV12-3 or TRBV12-4, the J gene TRBJ1-4; 7 bases agree with TRBD1. Trimming cost V 5 bases and J 7 bases; bases outside gene matches: 7. The length of the CDR3 is 14 residues. The CDR3 region is CASSLQGGGEKLFF. CDR3 nucleotide sequence: TGTGCCAGCAGTCTTCAGGGGGGCGGTGAAAAACTGTTTTTT.

The chain links TRBV7-2 to TRBJ2-3; D gene unclear. Germline V gene sequence: CDR1 SGHTA, CDR2 FQGNSA. V was pared by 2 bases and J by 0 bases, with 9 bases between. CDR3 length: 15 residues. The CDR3 DNA reads as TGTGCCAGCAGCTTAAGGGTCCAGAGCACAGATACGCAGTATTTT. It translates to CASSLRVQSTDTQYF.